This T cell receptor beta chain is from a study of T cells after yellow fever vaccination (dated by TCRdb to the late 2010s). For the study in its entirety: The SMART-Seq v4 Ultra Low Input RNA kit was used to prepare libraries from fractions with low cell numbers. Two healthy male donors, one aged 18 to 30 and one aged 30 to 40 years, made up the cohort. Blood samples were taken at several timepoints before and after primary and secondary immunization, and bulk PBMC replicates and cell subsets were isolated. To follow T-cell clones before and after primary and booster YFV17D yellow fever vaccination, bulk TCR alpha and beta repertoires were sequenced over time.

Concerning this clonotype itself: Its target antigen remains unknown. No base quality information exists; no much larger clone differs at one position.

The paper as a whole reports these results and caveats: After the booster, most clones that had expanded after primary vaccination were detected again (about 97% of CD4 and 88% of CD8), suggesting broad maintenance of memory. Because the study included only two donors, the extent to which the findings can be generalized is limited. Computational filtering was needed because FACS-sorted repertoires could contain abundant contaminating clonotypes from the bulk population. A small fraction of clonotypes showed up in both the CD4 and CD8 compartments, probably as a result of convergent recombination. Compared with the primary T-cell response, the secondary T-cell response was weaker but faster, peaking on day 5 rather than day 15.

The treatment or condition label, as the study defines it: live attenuated yellow fever vaccine strain. A standard Ficoll-Paque protocol was used to isolate PBMCs from peripheral blood. Dynabeads CD4 and CD8 positive selection kits were used to isolate the CD4 and CD8 T-cell fractions. TriZol was used to extract RNA from bulk PBMCs, from CD4 and CD8 fractions, and from dextramer-positive and dextramer-negative fractions. The sequencer was an Illumina NovaSeq 6000. TCR cDNA was synthesized by 5'RACE template switching, through which a universal primer site and unique molecular identifiers were introduced. Priming for cDNA synthesis came from both the TCR alpha and TCR beta constant segments. Library amplification used two PCR steps, and the second PCR step added sample barcodes and sequencing adapters. Libraries were sequenced on Illumina HiSeq 2500 (2x100 bp) or NovaSeq (2x150 bp). Per the original workflow: Reads were demultiplexed and collapsed into UMI consensus sequences with MIGEC, and V(D)J alignment was performed with MiXCR. Vaccine-responding clonotypes were defined with edgeR using replicate PBMC samples, requiring FDR below 0.01 and a log2 fold change above 5 up to day 15. Each bulk clonotype was labeled CD4 or CD8 based on which sequenced repertoire, CD4 or CD8, contained the clonotype at higher abundance. The public reads were reprocessed in TCRdb via fastp at Q25 and MiXCR, keeping in-frame beta chains. Entries that share a CDR3 protein sequence are merged under the most common genes and DNA. TCRdb's processing, not the authors', yielded these V and J calls. This sample gives 150,000 to 200,000 distinct CDR3 sequences in total; 11% of them show up just once. Together, the top ten hold less than 40% of the sample.

CDR1 and CDR2 were assigned from the germline V gene (reference sequence) as DFQATT and SNEGSKA. The junction carries 16 bases between V and J, which are trimmed by 4 bases and 4 bases respectively. Reading from cysteine to phenylalanine, the CDR3 counts 15 amino acids. The only DNA kept is the CDR3, 45 bases in frame from the first base. This clonotype originated in a man younger than 30 who received the YFV17D yellow fever vaccine. The rearranged chain carries TRBV20-1 and TRBJ2-2; the D gene is perhaps TRBD1 or TRBD2, as each covers 5 bases. Sequenced here: CD8+ T cells sorted from PBMCs, sampled 15 days after the yellow fever booster vaccination. The CDR3 reads as follows: CSAIFGGFTTGELFF. The nucleotide sequence reads TGCAGTGCTATCTTTGGGGGATTCACCACCGGGGAGCTGTTTTTT.